These 27 T cell receptor beta chains were all obtained from the same sample, sequenced in a study of T cells in tumors after PD-1 blockade. Sequencing was performed with immunoSEQ multiplex PCR; in TCRdb, only in-frame clones are kept and a portion is missing. The data contain roughly 48,000 clones, more than 65% of them seen just once; the ten biggest clones take up approximately 4%. Source: PBMCs, taken before anti-PD-1 treatment. The source is a human donor with basal cell carcinoma.

This clone has a single count. The chain recombines TRBV6-5 with TRBJ2-7; 9 bases are shared with TRBD2. CDR1 MNHEY and CDR2 SVGAGI come from the germline V gene. V was pared by 0 bases and J by 2 bases, with 5 bases of the junction left unmatched. The CDR3 runs to 16 residues. The CDR3, as DNA: TGTGCCAGCAGTTACTCAGGCGGGGGGGTTACCTACGAGCAGTACTTC. It yields the protein CASSYSGGGVTYEQYF.

The V call is TRBV7-9, the J call TRBJ1-1, with D unresolved. The CDR3 loop spans 11 amino acids. CDR1 SEHNR and CDR2 FQNEAQ come from the germline V gene (reference sequence). The germline V and J ends were trimmed by 5 bases and 2 bases, with 3 bases remaining between them. The CDR3 DNA follows: TGTGCCAGCAGCAGCAACACTGAAGCTTTCTTT. It is translated as CASSSNTEAFF.

The chain joins TRBV25-1 to TRBJ2-7; no definite D call. V was pared by 1 base and J by 2 bases, with 15 bases between. The CDR3 spans 16 residues. Germline assignment: CDR1 MGHDK and CDR2 SYGVNS. The CDR3 nucleotides read TGTGCCAGCAGTGAATCTCGACATAACGAACCCTACGAGCAGTACTTC. This codes for CASSESRHNEPYEQYF.

The gene calls are TRBV20-1 and TRBJ1-2; a possible D gene is TRBD1 (5 bases). The ends were cut back, 6 bases at V and 4 bases at J, with 9 bases in the middle. Germline assignment: CDR1 DFQATT and CDR2 SNEGSKA (reference sequence). This CDR3 has 11 amino acids. CDR3 sequence (DNA): TGCAGTGCCACGAGGGGCTATGGCTACACCTTC. As protein: CSATRGYGYTF.

The chain joins TRBV2 to TRBJ1-1; 7 nucleotides match TRBD1. From germline, CDR1 is SNHLY and CDR2 FYNNEI. The trim removed 7 bases at V and 0 bases at J, leaving 5 bases unmatched. This CDR3 region has 14 residues. The CDR3 nucleotides are TGTGCCAGCAACCGGGACAGCGTGAACACTGAAGCTTTCTTT. Protein sequence: CASNRDSVNTEAFF.

V is TRBV10-2 and J is TRBJ2-3; possibly TRBD1 for D (6 bases). V was pared by 6 bases and J by 0 bases, with 13 bases between. Germline CDR1 is WSHSY and CDR2 is SAAADI. The CDR3 contains 15 residues. CDR3 residues: CASRQQGLSTDTQYF. In DNA form, the CDR3 reads TGCGCCAGCAGGCAACAGGGCCTCAGCACAGATACGCAGTATTTT.

This chain connects TRBV5-1 to TRBJ1-1; 10 bases agree with TRBD1. Germline V gives CDR1 SGHRS, CDR2 YFSETQ. This CDR3 has 15 residues. With 4 bases clipped from V and 1 base from J, the junction kept 4 bases outside the gene matches. CDR3 nucleotide sequence: TGCGCCAGCAGCGCGACAGGGGGCAGGAACACTGAAGCTTTCTTT. Protein sequence: CASSATGGRNTEAFF.

The chain joins TRBV7-9 to TRBJ1-1, with 7 nucleotides matching TRBD1. Germline V gene sequence: CDR1 SEHNR, CDR2 FQNEAQ (reference sequence). V shed 6 bases, J shed 3 bases, and the junction held 7 bases outside the gene matches. This CDR3 contains 14 residues. The CDR3 region has the DNA TGTGCCAGCAGGCCACAGGGGTGGGACACTGAAGCTTTCTTT. Translation gives CASRPQGWDTEAFF.

This clone was found once. This sequence joins TRBV2 and TRBJ1-5; 8 bases fit TRBD1. The CDR3 spans 14 residues. J was trimmed by 1 base and V by 6 bases; bases with no gene match: 2. CDR1 SNHLY and CDR2 FYNNEI come from the germline V gene. This chain's CDR3 is CASRGTGSNQPQHF. CDR3 nucleotides: TGTGCCAGCAGGGGGACAGGAAGCAATCAGCCCCAGCATTTT.

This chain links TRBV15 with TRBJ1-1, with TRBD1 matching 7 bases. The CDR3 runs 15 residues. J lost 6 bases, V lost 0 bases, and 7 bases had no gene match. Germline V gives CDR1 LNHNV, CDR2 YYDKDF (reference sequence). The CDR3 sequence is CATSRDTGAIAEAFF. CDR3 nucleotides: TGTGCCACCAGCAGAGACACAGGGGCGATCGCTGAAGCTTTCTTT. Drawing the rest from reference TRBV15 and TRBJ1-1, the complete variable domain is DAMVIQNPRYQVTQFGKPVTLSCSQTLNHNVMYWYQQKSSQAPKLLFHYYDKDFNNEADTPDNFQSRRPNTSFCFLDIRSPGLGDTAMYLCATSRDTGAIAEAFFGQGTRLTVV.

This clone has a handful of counts. CDR3 in amino acids: CASSSGTRGDGYTF. For the CDR3, the DNA is TGCGCCAGCAGCTCCGGGACACGGGGAGATGGCTACACCTTC. V is TRBV5-1 and J is TRBJ1-2; possibly TRBD1 for D (6 bases). Trimming pared 3 bases from V and 6 bases from J, leaving 15 bases between. The CDR3 runs to 14 residues. Germline V lookup: CDR1 SGHRS, CDR2 YFSETQ.

V and J are TRBV21-1 and TRBJ1-5. TRBV21-1 is flagged as a pseudogene. This CDR3 is 14 amino acids long. CDR3 DNA: TGTGCCAGCAGCAAACGGAGGGGGAATCAGCCCCAGCATTTT. Translation: CASSKRRGNQPQHF.

This clone has a handful of counts. This chain uses TRBV5-1 with TRBJ1-2; D ambiguous. Trimming took off 0 bases at V and 4 bases at J, with 13 bases between the two ends. Germline V gene data show CDR1 as SGHRS and CDR2 as YFSETQ. CDR3 size: 15 residues. CDR3 DNA: TGCGCCAGCAGCTTGGACCCCCGGGCCCTCTATGGCTACACCTTC. Translation gives CASSLDPRALYGYTF.

The chain combines TRBV19 with TRBJ1-6; TRBD1 agrees at 8 bases. From germline, CDR1 is LNHDA and CDR2 SQIVND (reference sequence). CDR3 size: 15 residues. V lost 8 bases, J lost 1 base, and 4 bases stayed unmatched. The CDR3 DNA reads TGTGCCAGTTCGACAGGGGAATCCTATAATTCACCCCTCCACTTT. Translating it yields CASSTGESYNSPLHF.

The chain combines TRBV2 with TRBJ1-2; D is ambiguous. CDR3 length: 12 amino acids. CDR1 and CDR2 from the germline V gene are SNHLY and FYNNEI. The V end lost 6 bases, the J end lost 3 bases, and 8 bases lay between the germline ends. CDR3 DNA sequence: TGTGCCAGCAGAAGGCAGGACTATGGCTACACCTTC. Protein product: CASRRQDYGYTF.

This clone was found once. This sequence joins TRBV28 and TRBJ1-5; maybe TRBD1 (6 bases). The CDR3 sequence is 15 residues long. Trimming left V 7 bases short and J 1 base short, with 14 bases between. Germline CDR1 MDHEN, CDR2 SYDVKM. The CDR3, as DNA: TGTGCCAGCAAGGGGGGGGGACACAGCAATCAGCCCCAGCATTTT. Translated, it gives CASKGGGHSNQPQHF.

The rearrangement uses TRBV11-3 and TRBJ1-4, with TRBD1 as a possible D gene (5 bases). Trimming removed 5 bases from V and 3 bases from J, with 13 bases in between. The CDR3 runs to 15 residues. Germline V lookup: CDR1 SGHNT, CDR2 YENEEA. CDR3 in DNA: TGTGCCAGCAGCCCGCGGACACAACCTAATGAAAAACTGTTTTTT. The encoded protein is CASSPRTQPNEKLFF.

The chain is built from TRBV5-1 and TRBJ2-7, with D perhaps matching TRBD1 (6 bases). Per the germline V gene, CDR1 is SGHRS and CDR2 is YFSETQ. V lost 3 bases and J 2 bases, leaving 9 bases between the germline ends. The CDR3 contains 13 residues. The CDR3, as DNA: TGCGCCAGCAGCTGGGACAAAGCCTACGAGCAGTACTTC. The encoded protein is CASSWDKAYEQYF.

Points on this clone: In the same sample, other DNA sequences code for this CDR3. V usage is TRBV6-4 and J usage is TRBJ1-1; D unclear. CDR3 length equals 12 residues. Germline V gene lookup returns CDR1 MRHNA and CDR2 SNTAGT. Trimming pared 0 bases from V and 6 bases from J, leaving 5 bases between. CDR3 nucleotides: TGTGCCAGCAGTGACTCGGCGTCTGAAGCTTTCTTT. Translation gives CASSDSASEAFF.

The V and J genes are TRBV10-1 and TRBJ2-1; 7 bases fit TRBD1. Germline lookup yields CDR1 WNHNN and CDR2 SYGVQD (reference sequence). The CDR3 consists of 14 residues. The ends lost 4 bases at V and 8 bases at J; junction bases unmatched: 8. CDR3: CASSASTGADEQFF. DNA of the CDR3: TGCGCCAGCAGTGCCTCAACAGGGGCCGATGAGCAGTTCTTC.

This clone was seen only a few times. The J gene is TRBJ1-2, the V gene TRBV6-6, with D hard to call. This CDR3 is built from 12 residues. Deletions cut 7 bases from V and 8 bases from J, with 14 bases between. Germline V gives CDR1 MNHNY, CDR2 SVGAGI (reference sequence). The DNA for the CDR3 is TGTGCCAGCACCACAAACGCGGACGGCTACACCTTC. It codes for CASTTNADGYTF.

The V and J genes are TRBV3-1 (or the pseudogene TRBV3-2) and TRBJ2-1, with 10 bases identical to TRBD2. The trim removed 1 base at V and 0 bases at J, leaving 6 bases unmatched. This CDR3 region has 18 residues. Germline loops: CDR1 LGHDT, CDR2 YNNKEL (reference sequence). The DNA for the CDR3 is TGTGCCAGCAGCCAAGGGCTAGCGGGGGCCAGCTCCTACAATGAGCAGTTCTTC. Translated: CASSQGLAGASSYNEQFF.

The chain couples TRBV18 to TRBJ2-1; D remains unclear. Looked up from germline, CDR1 is KGHSH and CDR2 is LQKENI. CDR3 length: 13 amino acids. The V end lost 2 bases, the J end lost 7 bases, and 9 bases lay between the germline ends. This CDR3 reads CASSPGARNEQFF. CDR3 DNA: TGTGCCAGCTCACCAGGTGCGAGAAATGAGCAGTTCTTC.

The chain combines TRBV5-6 with TRBJ1-1; the match to TRBD1 covers 11 bases. Germline V gives CDR1 SGHDT, CDR2 YYEEEE. The CDR3 is made up of 14 amino acids. Germline trimming cut 5 bases from V and 5 bases from J; bases unmatched to any gene: 5. The CDR3 loop reads CASRRGQGVTEAFF. CDR3 coding DNA: TGTGCCAGCAGGCGGGGACAGGGGGTAACTGAAGCTTTCTTT.

The V and J genes are TRBV27 and TRBJ1-3, with a weak D call TRBD1 (5 bases). Trimming left V 6 bases short and J 1 base short, with 13 bases between. Germline V gene lookup returns CDR1 MNHEY and CDR2 SMNVEV (reference sequence). This CDR3 spans 15 amino acids. CDR3 sequence (DNA): TGTGCCAGCAGGCTAGGGGTTGGGTCTGGAAACACCATATATTTT. Translated: CASRLGVGSGNTIYF.

This clone came up once. The V and J genes are TRBV18 and TRBJ2-3; D uncertain. V lost 0 bases and J 0 bases, leaving 4 bases between the germline ends. Germline lookup yields CDR1 KGHSH and CDR2 LQKENI. This CDR3 is built from 14 residues. The CDR3, as DNA: TGTGCCAGCTCACCACCGGCTAGCACAGATACGCAGTATTTT. Its translation is CASSPPASTDTQYF.

The chain carries TRBV7-2 and TRBJ2-1, with 10 bases fitting TRBD2. The length of the CDR3 is 15 residues. V trimming: 4 bases; J trimming: 6 bases; junction bases outside the gene matches: 6. CDR1 is SGHTA, CDR2 FQGNSA, per germline. In DNA, the CDR3 is TGTGCCAGCAGCTCGCTAGCGGGGGATAGCAATGAGCAGTTCTTC. It yields the protein CASSSLAGDSNEQFF.